This is a list of T cell receptor beta chains from one sample in a study of blood T cell repertoires in COVID-19. The protocol was immunoSEQ multiplex PCR, while the TCRdb copy is restricted to in-frame clones and leaves out a portion. The repertoire has about 370,000 clones, 80% to 90% of them found once; the top ten carry about 1%. The sequenced material came from PBMCs or T cells enriched from blood (not recorded which). The receptor set was obtained from a man aged 18 to 30 who had recovered from COVID-19. Each CDR3 is given with its conserved first and last residue. Each record gives: clone size, J gene, V gene, D gene, CDR3 protein, CDR3 DNA. A D gene is named only where the DNA matches it firmly. The size of a clone is reported for some rows only, either as once, few or many, or as a class for expanded clones.

.	TRBJ2-6	TRBV18	.	CASSPGGFSGANVLTF	TGTGCCAGCTCACCGGGAGGCTTCTCTGGGGCCAACGTCCTGACTTTC
once	TRBJ1-2	TRBV6-5	TRBD1	CASRTGVVYGYTF	TGTGCCAGCAGGACAGGGGTAGTGTACGGCTACACCTTC
.	TRBJ1-6	TRBV6-5	.	CASSYSNVAVSPLHF	TGTGCCAGCAGTTACTCCAACGTGGCGGTTTCACCCCTCCACTTT
.	TRBJ1-5	TRBV28	.	CASSYLDISNQPQHF	TGTGCCAGCAGTTATCTCGACATAAGCAATCAGCCCCAGCATTTT
.	TRBJ1-4	TRBV5-1	TRBD1	CASSPGQGRTNEKLFF	TGCGCCAGCAGCCCAGGACAGGGGCGGACTAATGAAAAACTGTTTTTT
.	TRBJ1-1	TRBV28	.	CASSGDTEAFF	TGTGCCAGCTCGGGGGACACTGAAGCTTTCTTT
.	TRBJ2-2	TRBV7-9	TRBD2	CASSLSGGTTGELFF	TGTGCCAGCAGCTTAAGCGGGGGGACGACCGGGGAGCTGTTTTTT
many	TRBJ2-7	TRBV24-1	TRBD2	CATSALAELRNSYEQYF	TGTGCCACCAGTGCTCTAGCGGAACTTCGCAACTCCTACGAGCAGTACTTC
.	TRBJ1-2	TRBV10-2	TRBD1	CATTGGLIYGYTF	TGCGCCACCACAGGGGGCCTCATCTATGGCTACACCTTC
.	TRBJ1-2	TRBV5-4	.	CASSLAGQLAGYTF	TGTGCCAGCAGCTTGGCCGGACAGTTAGCGGGCTACACCTTC
.	TRBJ2-7	TRBV4-1	.	CASSLYSTAGYEQYF	TGCGCCAGCAGCTTGTACAGCACCGCGGGCTACGAGCAGTACTTC
few	TRBJ2-2	TRBV15	.	CATSRDQGGENTGELFF	TGTGCCACCAGCAGAGATCAGGGCGGGGAGAACACCGGGGAGCTGTTTTTT
.	TRBJ2-1	TRBV28	.	CASSWTVRNEQFF	TGTGCCAGCAGTTGGACAGTGAGGAATGAGCAGTTCTTC
.	TRBJ1-4	TRBV2	TRBD1	CASRGIQGKNEKLFF	TGTGCCAGCAGGGGAATACAGGGGAAGAATGAAAAACTGTTTTTT
.	TRBJ2-7	TRBV27	TRBD2	CASSADLTSGAYEQYF	TGTGCCAGCAGTGCCGATTTAACTAGCGGGGCCTACGAGCAGTACTTC
.	TRBJ2-3	TRBV9	.	CASSALRVTDTQYF	TGTGCCAGCAGCGCCCTCCGGGTCACAGATACGCAGTATTTT
.	TRBJ1-6	TRBV14	TRBD1	CASSQWTGVNNSPLHF	TGTGCCAGCAGCCAATGGACAGGGGTTAATAATTCACCCCTCCACTTT
.	TRBJ2-1	TRBV27	TRBD2	CASSPGLADYNEQFF	TGTGCCAGCAGTCCCGGACTAGCGGACTACAATGAGCAGTTCTTC
.	TRBJ1-2	TRBV19	.	CASSGAGFANYGYTF	TGTGCCAGTAGTGGTGCGGGGTTCGCTAACTATGGCTACACCTTC
.	TRBJ2-1	TRBV7-2	TRBD2	CASSLGLTLAGGPNEQFF	TGTGCCAGCAGCTTAGGCCTTACCTTAGCGGGAGGGCCTAATGAGCAGTTCTTC
.	TRBJ1-1	TRBV12-3/TRBV12-4	.	CATEGQSRTEAFF	TGTGCCACGGAGGGTCAATCGAGAACTGAAGCTTTCTTT
.	TRBJ2-7	TRBV28	TRBD1	CASSLWGDRGAYEQYF	TGTGCCAGCAGTTTATGGGGGGACAGGGGGGCCTACGAGCAGTACTTC
.	TRBJ2-5	TRBV9	TRBD1	CASSAGTGAMETQYF	TGTGCCAGCAGCGCCGGGACAGGAGCGATGGAGACCCAGTACTTC
once	TRBJ1-1	TRBV10-3	TRBD1	CAISLDRANTEAFF	TGTGCCATCAGCTTGGACAGGGCGAACACTGAAGCTTTCTTT
.	TRBJ1-6	TRBV7-8	TRBD1	CASSPIGGTDTYNSPLHF	TGTGCCAGCAGCCCTATAGGAGGGACAGACACATATAATTCACCCCTCCACTTT
.	TRBJ2-1	TRBV6-2/TRBV6-3	TRBD2	CASSYLLAGGYNEQFF	TGTGCCAGCAGTTATCTCCTAGCGGGGGGTTACAATGAGCAGTTCTTC
few	TRBJ2-2	TRBV5-4	.	CASSPGLAGELFF	TGTGCCAGCAGCCCGGGACTCGCCGGGGAGCTGTTTTTT
.	TRBJ1-3	TRBV10-3	.	CAISQSYRVLTIYF	TGTGCCATCAGTCAATCCTACAGGGTATTGACCATATATTTT
.	TRBJ2-7	TRBV5-1	TRBD1	CASSSLTGVEYEQYF	TGCGCCAGCAGCTCGCTCACAGGGGTCGAATACGAGCAGTACTTC